Following are 19 T cell receptor beta chains from one sample sequenced in a study of cytomegalovirus exposure and HLA in healthy donors. Vbeta (60) and Jbeta (13) primers were used in the PCR. Method: immunoSEQ multiplex PCR; TCRdb's copy keeps in-frame clones and lacks some. Seen here are around 190,000 clones, roughly 74% observed once, and the top ten hold about 3.1%. Sequenced input: PBMCs. Receptors originate from a female donor in good health and CMV-seronegative.

The CDR3 sequence is CASSLMGRHEQYF. The CDR3, as DNA: TGTGCCAGCAGCCTTATGGGGAGGCACGAGCAGTACTTC. The rearrangement joins TRBV11-2 to TRBJ2-7; possibly TRBD2 for D (6 bases). CDR3 length: 13 amino acids. In germline, CDR1 is SGHAT, CDR2 FQNNGV. Between the trimmed V and J ends, which lost 5 bases and 5 bases, there was a span of 13 bases.

This clone has only a few counts. The genes are TRBV6-5 and TRBJ2-7, with TRBD2 as a possible D gene (5 bases). This CDR3 contains 13 residues. The germline CDR1 and CDR2 sequences are MNHEY and SVGAGI. V was trimmed by 7 bases and J by 6 bases, leaving 16 bases between them. This chain's CDR3 is CASKKDSYTEQYF. CDR3 DNA: TGTGCCAGCAAAAAGGACTCCTATACCGAGCAGTACTTC.

This clone was found a few times. The chain joins TRBV6-5 to TRBJ1-2, with D possibly being TRBD1 (6 bases). This CDR3 has 11 amino acids. V was shortened by 5 bases and J by 8 bases, with 9 bases between the two germline ends. Germline lookup yields CDR1 MNHEY and CDR2 SVGAGI. The CDR3 DNA reads TGTGCCAGCAGTAAGGGGGTGGGCTACACCTTC. Amino acids: CASSKGVGYTF.

This clone showed up just a few times. The chain has TRBV4-1 and TRBJ2-2; D might be TRBD2 (5 bases). The V and J ends lost 0 bases and 0 bases respectively, with 11 bases between them. Germline values: CDR1 MGHRA, CDR2 YSYEKL. This CDR3 is built from 17 residues. CDR3 sequence reads: CASSQDTAGANTGELFF. The CDR3 DNA reads TGCGCCAGCAGCCAAGATACTGCGGGTGCGAACACCGGGGAGCTGTTTTTT.

This chain uses TRBV2 with TRBJ1-5; 7 nucleotides line up with TRBD1. Germline V lookup: CDR1 SNHLY, CDR2 FYNNEI. This CDR3 spans 17 amino acids. The junction had 13 bases not matched to a gene; V was cut back by 5 bases and J by 3 bases. The CDR3 loop reads CASSYEQGTFLNQPQHF. In DNA form, the CDR3 reads TGTGCCAGCAGTTATGAACAGGGGACGTTTCTCAATCAGCCCCAGCATTTT.

Only one count was recorded for this clone. V and J are TRBV9 and TRBJ2-3; the match to TRBD2 covers 9 bases. Germline CDR1 reads SGDLS; CDR2 reads YYNGEE. The CDR3 totals 15 residues. V lost 0 bases and J lost 5; bases outside the gene matches: 4. CDR3 region: CASSVGLADGDTQYF. The CDR3 DNA follows: TGTGCCAGCAGCGTAGGACTAGCGGACGGAGATACGCAGTATTTT.

This chain connects TRBV4-1 to TRBJ2-5; a weak D match, TRBD1 (6 bases). Trimming left V 1 base short and J 5 bases short, with 11 bases between. The CDR3 is 14 amino acids. Germline assignment: CDR1 MGHRA and CDR2 YSYEKL. CDR3: CASSQAAGVETQYF. CDR3 bases: TGCGCCAGCAGCCAAGCGGCAGGGGTGGAGACCCAGTACTTC.

The chain combines TRBV5-1 with TRBJ1-1, with 7 bases lining up with TRBD1. The CDR3 loop spans 12 amino acids. Trimming removed 4 bases from V and 7 bases from J; junction bases left unmatched: 4. CDR1 is SGHRS, CDR2 YFSETQ, per germline. CDR3 DNA: TGCGCCAGCAGCCCCGGGACAGTTGAAGCTTTCTTT. Translated: CASSPGTVEAFF.

This chain connects TRBV7-2 to TRBJ1-5; the D is unclear. The CDR3 covers 13 residues. Germline-derived CDR1 and CDR2 are SGHTA and FQGNSA. Between the trimmed V and J ends, which lost 3 bases and 5 bases, there was a span of 8 bases. CDR3 sequence: CASSFRRDQPQHF. DNA of the CDR3: TGTGCCAGCAGCTTCAGGAGGGATCAGCCCCAGCATTTT.

This chain links TRBV6-1 with TRBJ1-2; D is ambiguous. The CDR3 is 13 amino acids. Germline V gene data show CDR1 as MNHNS and CDR2 as SASEGT. Trimming cost V 6 bases and J 3 bases, with 11 bases left between them. CDR3 coding DNA: TGTGCCAGCAGCTACGACGGGTACTATGGCTACACCTTC. Translation gives CASSYDGYYGYTF.

This chain joins TRBV27 and TRBJ2-7; 8 bases are shared with TRBD2. V dropped 0 bases and J dropped 6; count of bases not matched to a gene: 13. CDR3 length equals 17 residues. CDR1 and CDR2 (germline): MNHEY, SMNVEV (reference sequence). As DNA, the CDR3 is TGTGCCAGCAGTTTATCCTCGACTAGCGCTACTACAGGCGAGCAGTACTTC. Its translation is CASSLSSTSATTGEQYF.

The genes are TRBV11-2 and TRBJ1-3; 7 bases align to TRBD1. V dropped 6 bases and J dropped 2; count of bases not matched to a gene: 7. The CDR3 is made up of 15 amino acids. Germline CDR1 reads SGHAT; CDR2 reads FQNNGV. This CDR3 is CASSYGTAPGNTIYF. The CDR3 nucleotides are TGTGCCAGCAGTTACGGGACAGCGCCTGGAAACACCATATATTTT.

V is TRBV7-9 and J is TRBJ2-1; possibly TRBD2 for D (5 bases). Germline V gene lookup returns CDR1 SEHNR and CDR2 FQNEAQ (reference sequence). The V and J ends lost 0 bases and 4 bases respectively, with 10 bases between them. The CDR3 has 15 residues. CDR3 nucleotides: TGTGCCAGCAGCTTAGCAGCGGATTATTACAATGAGCAGTTCTTC. Protein product: CASSLAADYYNEQFF.

This chain connects TRBV6-6 to TRBJ1-3; D ambiguous. Trimming left V 6 bases short and J 0 bases short, with 12 bases between. The CDR3 covers 15 residues. CDR1 and CDR2 from the germline V gene are MNHNY and SVGAGI (reference sequence). Here the CDR3 DNA reads TGTGCCAGCAGCACCGAGGGAACCTCTGGAAACACCATATATTTT. Its translation is CASSTEGTSGNTIYF.

V and J are TRBV2 and TRBJ1-3; D may be TRBD1 (5 bases). This CDR3 has 13 amino acids. The germline V gene has CDR1 SNHLY and CDR2 FYNNEI. The CDR3 here is CATRRDPGNTIYF. The CDR3 DNA is TGTGCAACCAGGAGGGACCCTGGAAACACCATATATTTT.

In this sample, this clone turned up once. The chain employs TRBV5-6 and TRBJ2-5, with 12 bases matching TRBD2. Germline CDR1 is SGHDT and CDR2 is YYEEEE. V lost 0 bases to trimming and J lost 5 bases; unmatched junction nucleotides: 11. The CDR3 is 18 residues long. The CDR3: CASSLAVLAGGRRETQYF. The CDR3 DNA is TGTGCCAGCAGCTTGGCCGTTCTAGCGGGAGGGCGGCGGGAGACCCAGTACTTC.

V is TRBV27 and J is TRBJ1-2; 10 bases agree with TRBD1. CDR3 size: 15 residues. Germline CDR1 MNHEY, CDR2 SMNVEV (reference sequence). After removal of 5 bases from V and 5 bases from J, the junction contained 8 bases not matched to a gene. The CDR3 nucleotides read TGTGCCAGCAGTACCGGGACAGGGGCCTGGTATGGCTACACCTTC. Translating it yields CASSTGTGAWYGYTF.

The chain employs TRBV7-9 and TRBJ2-1, with TRBD1 matching over 8 bases. This CDR3 comprises 15 residues. Germline V gives CDR1 SEHNR, CDR2 FQNEAQ (reference sequence). V trimming: 6 bases; J trimming: 4 bases; junction bases outside the gene matches: 8. CDR3: CASRRGQGGYNEQFF. CDR3 nucleotides: TGTGCCAGCAGGAGAGGACAGGGTGGGTACAATGAGCAGTTCTTC. Variable domain in full (rest from reference TRBV7-9 and TRBJ2-1): DTGVSQNPRHKITKRGQNVTFRCDPISEHNRLYWYRQTLGQGPEFLTYFQNEAQLEKSRLLSDRFSAERPKGSFSTLEIQRTEQGDSAMYLCASRRGQGGYNEQFFGPGTRLTVL.

The chain is built from TRBV6-1 and TRBJ2-5; TRBD1 aligns across 9 bases. V shed 4 bases, J shed 5 bases, and the junction held 17 bases outside the gene matches. Germline V CDR1 and CDR2: MNHNS, SASEGT. The CDR3 spans 18 residues. DNA for the CDR3: TGTGCCAGCAGTGCCCCGGACAGGGGCGATCCTTGGAGGGAGACCCAGTACTTC. It specifies CASSAPDRGDPWRETQYF.